Below, one T cell receptor (beta chain) is given with its context. These data come from a study of blood T cell repertoires in COVID-19. Study-level background: The cDNA or gDNA used as material had been derived from T cells, B-cell-depleted T cells, or PBMCs.

Cohort 3 donors were reported recovered after two negative PCRs, clearance, or symptom resolution. Clones were read by immunoSEQ multiplex PCR, and TCRdb kept only the in-frame ones, dropping some. The profile shows roughly 400,000 clones, roughly 90% of them singletons. The sequence was collected from a woman aged 30 to 39 who had recovered from COVID-19. The material sequenced was PBMCs or T cells enriched from blood (not recorded which).

The CDR3 sequence: CASSQEAGVPQETQYF. In DNA form, the CDR3 reads TGTGCCAGCAGCCAAGAGGCCGGGGTACCTCAAGAGACCCAGTACTTC. The gene calls are TRBV3-1 (or the pseudogene TRBV3-2) and TRBJ2-5; weak D call: TRBD2 (5 bases). CDR3 length: 16 amino acids. Germline V lookup: CDR1 LGHDT, CDR2 YNNKEL (reference sequence). The ends were cut back, 0 bases at V and 2 bases at J, with 13 bases in the middle.